This T cell receptor beta chain comes out of a study of blood T cells in healthy people across ages. The study's findings and limits: Greater diversity and more naive CD4+ cells were seen in long-lived donors than in aged donors.

The authors ran a second PCR of about 6 to 11 cycles using a sample-barcoded 5' primer and a J-beta primer mix. Each CDR3 protein is one row after TCRdb ran MiXCR on the 5' RACE reads. The repertoire has 1.5 million or so distinct CDR3 sequences, 42% of them found once; the top ten carry roughly 7.7%. J gave up 7 bases and V 6 bases, and 1 base lay outside the gene matches. Per germline, CDR1 ENHRY and CDR2 SYGVKD. The CDR3 runs to 13 residues. This clonotype was recorded a few times. The antigen remains unidentified. The chain links TRBV10-3 to TRBJ1-6; the match to TRBD1 covers 9 bases. The origin of this receptor is a young woman in good health. The sample was blood. The chain's CDR3 is CAIRQGANSPLHF. CDR3 nucleotide sequence: TGTGCCATCAGACAGGGGGCGAATTCACCCCTCCACTTT.